Listed below are T cell receptor beta chains from one sample, sequenced in a study of T cells in tuberculosis. Assay used: immunoSEQ multiplex PCR; TCRdb lists only in-frame clones, some missing. The sample includes tens of thousands of clones, roughly 95% seen only once; the top ten take approximately 4.3%. Sequencing was performed on PBMCs, taken at tuberculosis diagnosis. The receptors originated from an adult with tuberculosis. The conserved cysteine and the conserved F or W are not part of the CDR3 here. Fields, in order: J gene, V gene, D gene, CDR3 protein. A D gene is named only where the DNA matches it firmly.

J gene: TRBJ1-5; V gene: TRBV19; D gene: .; CDR3 protein: ASSIKTGNQPQH
J gene: TRBJ2-7; V gene: TRBV5-1; D gene: TRBD2; CDR3 protein: ASSLTSGASYEQY
J gene: TRBJ2-1; V gene: TRBV9; D gene: TRBD2; CDR3 protein: ASSVVSGGAIGEQF
J gene: TRBJ1-2; V gene: TRBV9; D gene: .; CDR3 protein: ASSVAPQGIYGYT
J gene: TRBJ2-2; V gene: TRBV6-5; D gene: TRBD2; CDR3 protein: ASRAGTKNTGELF
J gene: TRBJ1-2; V gene: TRBV27; D gene: TRBD1; CDR3 protein: ASSTGTGGFYGYT
J gene: TRBJ2-5; V gene: TRBV4-1; D gene: .; CDR3 protein: ASSRSMTGTQY
J gene: TRBJ2-7; V gene: TRBV14; D gene: .; CDR3 protein: ASSSIWYEQY
J gene: TRBJ2-7; V gene: TRBV19; D gene: .; CDR3 protein: ASTILKGQDYEQY
J gene: TRBJ2-1; V gene: TRBV1; D gene: .; CDR3 protein: TSSQDCREYYNEQF
J gene: TRBJ2-2; V gene: TRBV5-5; D gene: TRBD1; CDR3 protein: ASRLTGAGELF
J gene: TRBJ2-7; V gene: TRBV5-6; D gene: TRBD2; CDR3 protein: ASSPGLAGRVYEQY
J gene: TRBJ2-2; V gene: TRBV19; D gene: .; CDR3 protein: ASSRDTGELF
J gene: TRBJ2-7; V gene: TRBV6-1; D gene: TRBD1; CDR3 protein: ASSAGTGPYEQY
J gene: TRBJ1-4; V gene: TRBV5-1; D gene: TRBD1; CDR3 protein: ASSSGTANEKLF
J gene: TRBJ1-2; V gene: TRBV30; D gene: .; CDR3 protein: AWSDNPGVGGYT
J gene: TRBJ1-2; V gene: TRBV21-1; D gene: .; CDR3 protein: ASSKDGTGWLGNGYT
J gene: TRBJ2-2; V gene: TRBV5-1; D gene: .; CDR3 protein: ASSLRAVVTGELF
J gene: TRBJ2-3; V gene: TRBV11-2; D gene: .; CDR3 protein: ASSPGTLTATDTQY
J gene: TRBJ2-7; V gene: TRBV5-1; D gene: TRBD1; CDR3 protein: ASSLRGTAYEQY
J gene: TRBJ2-5; V gene: TRBV6-6; D gene: TRBD1; CDR3 protein: ASSRTGDGTETQY
J gene: TRBJ2-3; V gene: TRBV7-2; D gene: TRBD2; CDR3 protein: ASYRAGGRTDTQY
J gene: TRBJ2-7; V gene: TRBV28; D gene: TRBD1; CDR3 protein: ASTSRDRGAYEQY
J gene: TRBJ2-3; V gene: TRBV9; D gene: TRBD2; CDR3 protein: ASSVSSGMGGTDTQY
J gene: TRBJ2-7; V gene: TRBV19; D gene: .; CDR3 protein: ASSPERVSSYEQY
J gene: TRBJ1-3; V gene: TRBV5-1; D gene: .; CDR3 protein: ASSRDDSSGNTIY
J gene: TRBJ1-2; V gene: TRBV5-8; D gene: TRBD1; CDR3 protein: ASSSKTGPTDGYT